The 22 T cell receptor beta chains given below trace back to one sample, sequenced in a study of T cell repertoires in cytomegalovirus infection. TCRdb analysed the reads with MiXCR anew, one entry per CDR3 protein. The sample yields 200,000 to 250,000 distinct CDR3 sequences, 22% seen once. Sequences were obtained from CD8+ T cells from PBMCs. The receptors shown here come from a human donor in good health (CMV status not recorded). Some clones in this sample may be carry-over from other donors' samples.

This clonotype showed up just a few times. The chain couples TRBV7-8 to TRBJ2-1, with TRBD2 as a possible D gene (7 bases). Trimming removed 2 bases at V and 6 bases at J, with 11 bases between. CDR3 length equals 14 residues. Germline V gene sequence: CDR1 SGHVS, CDR2 FQNEAQ. CDR3: CASSLRGAGNEQFF. CDR3 DNA: TGTGCCAGCAGCTTACGGGGGGCCGGCAATGAGCAGTTCTTC.

For this clonotype: Being one base from a much bigger clone, this may be a read error. The chain joins TRBV27 to TRBJ1-5; D gene unclear. The germline CDR1 and CDR2 sequences are MNHEY and SMNVEV (reference sequence). Trimming cost V 3 bases and J 6 bases, with 9 bases left between them. The CDR3 has 13 amino acids. CDR3 DNA: TGTGCCAGCAGTTTCGGAGGCACTCAGCCCCAGCATTTT. This translates into CASSFGGTQPQHF.

This clonotype has a handful of counts. J is TRBJ2-1 and V is TRBV27; 9 nucleotides line up with TRBD1. Losses at the gene ends were 2 bases for V and 5 bases for J; bases not matched to a gene: 10. This CDR3 region has 17 residues. Germline CDR1 reads MNHEY; CDR2 reads SMNVEV (reference sequence). CDR3 DNA sequence: TGTGCCAGCAGTTTAAATTTTGGGGACAGGGTGGACAATGAGCAGTTCTTC. Translating gives CASSLNFGDRVDNEQFF.

V is TRBV9 and J is TRBJ2-1; TRBD1 might be the D (6 bases). CDR1 and CDR2 from the germline V gene are SGDLS and YYNGEE. V was shortened by 0 bases and J by 4 bases, with 11 bases between the two germline ends. The CDR3 is 15 amino acids. The CDR3 loop is CASSVAGVGYNEQFF. DNA for the CDR3: TGTGCCAGCAGCGTAGCAGGGGTTGGATACAATGAGCAGTTCTTC.

This clonotype was counted at least ten times. V is TRBV7-9 and J is TRBJ2-5; a possible D gene is TRBD2 (6 bases). Trimming stripped 5 bases from V and 5 bases from J, with 18 bases between. The CDR3 is 15 amino acids. Germline values: CDR1 SEHNR, CDR2 FQNEAQ (reference sequence). CDR3 sequence reads: CASSHNLDYPETQYF. The DNA of the CDR3 is TGTGCCAGCAGCCACAATCTGGACTATCCCGAGACCCAGTACTTC.

At least ten counts were recorded for this clonotype. The rearrangement links TRBV5-4 to TRBJ1-6; no reliable D call. The CDR3 totals 15 residues. Per the germline V gene, CDR1 is SGHNT and CDR2 is YYREEE (reference sequence). Trimming removed 0 bases from V and 8 bases from J, with 12 bases in between. CDR3 nucleotides: TGTGCCAGCAGCTTGGGGGTTTCTGGGCATTCACCCCTCCACTTT. Its translation is CASSLGVSGHSPLHF.

The chain joins TRBV4-2 to TRBJ2-1; TRBD1 agrees at 10 bases. This CDR3 has 14 amino acids. V lost 3 bases, J lost 9 bases, and 5 bases stayed unmatched. Germline assignment: CDR1 LGHNA and CDR2 YNFKEQ. CDR3 protein: CASSQMDRGSEQFF. DNA for the CDR3: TGTGCCAGCAGCCAGATGGACAGGGGGTCTGAGCAGTTCTTC.

This clonotype was seen a single time. This chain connects TRBV29-1 to TRBJ1-2, with D unresolved. The CDR3 runs to 15 residues. V lost 4 bases, J lost 4 bases, and 19 bases lay in between. Germline V gives CDR1 SQVTM, CDR2 ANQGSEA. CDR3 loop: CSVVGGGNPSYGYTF. The CDR3 DNA reads as TGCAGCGTTGTAGGTGGCGGCAATCCTTCCTATGGCTACACCTTC.

This clonotype was counted at least ten times. J is TRBJ1-1 and V is TRBV12-3 or TRBV12-4; D remains ambiguous. The V end lost 5 bases, the J end lost 4 bases, and 11 bases lay between the germline ends. The CDR3 is 13 amino acids. This chain's CDR3 is CASSIGFVTEAFF. CDR3 nucleotides: TGTGCCAGCAGTATCGGGTTCGTCACTGAAGCTTTCTTT.

This clonotype was seen at least ten times. The chain recombines TRBV7-9 with TRBJ1-2; 10 bases agree with TRBD1. The CDR3 spans 15 residues. Germline V lookup: CDR1 SEHNR, CDR2 FQNEAQ (reference sequence). J gave up 8 bases and V 4 bases, and 10 bases lay outside the gene matches. The CDR3 sequence: CASSSSGQGLQGYTF. The CDR3 region has the DNA TGTGCCAGCAGCTCATCGGGACAGGGGTTGCAAGGCTACACCTTC.

V usage is TRBV19 and J usage is TRBJ2-7; tentatively, D is TRBD1 (5 bases). The V gene's germline CDR1 is LNHDA and CDR2 SQIVND (reference sequence). This CDR3 spans 13 amino acids. Trimming removed 2 bases from V and 5 bases from J, with 10 bases in between. This chain's CDR3 is CASSIMGLNEQYF. The CDR3 coding sequence is TGTGCCAGTAGTATAATGGGGCTAAACGAGCAGTACTTC. Based on the CDR3 plus reference TRBV19 and TRBJ2-7, the full variable domain is DGGITQSPKYLFRKEGQNVTLSCEQNLNHDAMYWYRQDPGQGLRLIYYSQIVNDFQKGDIAEGYSVSREKKESFPLTVTSAQKNPTAFYLCASSIMGLNEQYFGPGTRLTVT.

The chain recombines TRBV5-4 with TRBJ2-7; TRBD1 might be the D (6 bases). V was shortened by 4 bases and J by 5 bases, with 13 bases between the two germline ends. This CDR3 is built from 13 residues. CDR1 SGHNT and CDR2 YYREEE come from the germline V gene (reference sequence). The CDR3 spells CASSVSGTNEQYF. CDR3 sequence (DNA): TGTGCCAGCAGCGTCTCCGGGACAAACGAGCAGTACTTC. Together with reference TRBV5-4 and TRBJ2-7, the CDR3 gives the full variable domain: ETGVTQSPTHLIKTRGQQVTLRCSSQSGHNTVSWYQQALGQGPQFIFQYYREEENGRGNFPPRFSGLQFPNYSSELNVNALELDDSALYLCASSVSGTNEQYFGPGTRLTVT.

This clonotype was counted many times. The genes are TRBV28 and TRBJ1-6; 7 nucleotides match TRBD1. The CDR3 spans 14 residues. The V gene end was trimmed by 9 bases and the J gene end by 4 bases; junction bases not matched to a gene: 6. Looked up from germline, CDR1 is MDHEN and CDR2 is SYDVKM. As DNA, the CDR3 is TGTGCCAGTACGCCGGGACAGTATAATTCACCCCTCCACTTT. As protein: CASTPGQYNSPLHF.

This clonotype was detected only a few times. The chain has TRBV28 and TRBJ2-7; no firm D call. Germline CDR1 and CDR2: MDHEN and SYDVKM. The CDR3 is made up of 11 amino acids. V was cut by 6 bases and J by 1 base, with 4 bases left in between. The CDR3 coding sequence is TGTGCCAGCAGGGATTCCTACGAGCAGTACTTC. It translates to CASRDSYEQYF.

This clonotype was detected many times. This chain joins TRBV10-3 and TRBJ2-1; the D gene is possibly TRBD2 (5 bases). The germline gives CDR1 ENHRY, CDR2 SYGVKD. V was shortened by 8 bases and J by 6 bases, with 14 bases between the two germline ends. This CDR3 comprises 13 residues. CDR3 sequence: CAIGGGPVNEQFF. CDR3 nucleotides: TGTGCCATCGGAGGTGGTCCGGTCAATGAGCAGTTCTTC.

The sample holds many counts of this clonotype. V usage is TRBV2 and J usage is TRBJ2-1; tentative D call: TRBD2 (7 bases). The germline gives CDR1 SNHLY, CDR2 FYNNEI. V dropped 7 bases and J dropped 4 bases, with 17 bases sitting between them. The CDR3 consists of 15 residues. CDR3 sequence (DNA): TGTGCCAGCATTGCCTCGGGGGGCCCATACAATGAGCAGTTCTTC. Its translation is CASIASGGPYNEQFF.

This clonotype was counted between two and nine times. V gene TRBV28 combines with J gene TRBJ2-7; 7 nucleotides match TRBD2. CDR1 is MDHEN, CDR2 SYDVKM, per germline. There are 14 residues in the CDR3. The J segment lost 3 bases and the V segment lost 4 bases, leaving 6 bases of the junction unmatched. CDR3 in DNA: TGTGCCAGCAGTTCTAGACTAGCACACTACGAGCAGTACTTC. Its translation: CASSSRLAHYEQYF.

This rearrangement joins TRBV27 to TRBJ2-7; unclear D gene. Trimming took 1 base from V and 2 from J, leaving 6 bases between them. The CDR3 consists of 13 residues. CDR1 is MNHEY, CDR2 SMNVEV, per germline (reference sequence). The CDR3 reads CASSLYRTYEQYF. The CDR3 DNA reads as TGTGCCAGCAGTTTATACCGGACCTACGAGCAGTACTTC.

This clonotype has only a few counts. The genes are TRBV20-1 and TRBJ2-7; 9 bases are shared with TRBD1. The CDR3 has 14 amino acids. Germline trimming cut 4 bases from V and 2 bases from J; bases unmatched to any gene: 6. Looked up from germline, CDR1 is DFQATT and CDR2 is SNEGSKA (reference sequence). This CDR3 is CSANHRQGAYEQYF. CDR3 nucleotides: TGCAGTGCTAACCACAGACAGGGGGCCTACGAGCAGTACTTC.

J is TRBJ2-1 and V is TRBV7-9, with 8 bases identical to TRBD1. The germline CDR1 and CDR2 sequences are SEHNR and FQNEAQ (reference sequence). V dropped 5 bases and J dropped 2; count of bases not matched to a gene: 5. CDR3 size: 15 residues. The CDR3 region has the DNA TGTGCCAGCAGCCCACGGGACAGGACCTACAATGAGCAGTTCTTC. Protein product: CASSPRDRTYNEQFF.

V usage is TRBV19 and J usage is TRBJ1-1; TRBD1 matches 11 bases. V lost 10 bases, J lost 2 bases, and 3 bases stayed unmatched. The CDR3 contains 13 residues. CDR1 is LNHDA and CDR2 is SQIVND in the germline V gene (reference sequence). The CDR3 DNA follows: TGTGCCACTCGGACAGGGGGCAACACTGAAGCTTTCTTT. Protein: CATRTGGNTEAFF.

This chain links TRBV6-1 with TRBJ2-1, with D perhaps given as TRBD1 or TRBD2 (6 bases each). The CDR3 length is 15 residues. Germline V gene lookup returns CDR1 MNHNS and CDR2 SASEGT. Trimming left V 2 bases short and J 2 bases short, with 10 bases between. CDR3 DNA: TGTGCCAGCAGTGAAAGGGGGGATGCCTACAATGAGCAGTTCTTC. Translating it yields CASSERGDAYNEQFF.